This is a list of T cell receptor beta chains from one sample in a study of beta chain features in type 1 diabetes. Assay used: immunoSEQ multiplex PCR; TCRdb lists only in-frame clones, some missing. The sample holds approximately 360,000 clones, roughly 12% seen once. The sequencing input was naive CD4+ T cells from blood. Receptor source: a woman between 18 and 30 years old with type 1 diabetes. CDR3s include the opening cysteine and the closing phenylalanine or tryptophan. The D gene is left open where the match is weak. Only some rows state a clone size, as once, few, many or a class for expanded clones.

v_call	j_call	d_call	clone_size	cdr3_aa	cdr3_nt
TRBV2	TRBJ1-5	TRBD1	.	CASSEGTGGNQPQHF	TGTGCCAGCAGTGAAGGGACAGGGGGCAATCAGCCCCAGCATTTT
TRBV19	TRBJ2-1	TRBD1	.	CASSRHRDRAYNEQFF	TGTGCCAGTAGCCGGCACCGGGACAGGGCCTACAATGAGCAGTTCTTC
TRBV9	TRBJ1-3	TRBD1	few	CASSPQDRSSGNTIYF	TGTGCCAGCAGCCCACAGGACAGGAGCTCTGGAAACACCATATATTTT
TRBV7-2	TRBJ2-7	TRBD2	.	CASSLGQLAGSYEQYF	TGTGCCAGCAGCTTAGGACAACTAGCGGGGTCCTACGAGCAGTACTTC
TRBV11-3	TRBJ1-5	.	few	CATAQGHDQPQHF	TGTGCCACCGCCCAGGGGCACGATCAGCCCCAGCATTTT
TRBV9	TRBJ1-5	TRBD1	few	CASSPRQGCRRQPQHF	TGTGCCAGCAGCCCACGACAGGGATGCCGTCGTCAGCCCCAGCATTTT
TRBV12-5	TRBJ2-3	.	.	CAVTGADTDTQYF	TGTGCCGTTACCGGTGCCGACACAGATACGCAGTATTTT
TRBV20-1	TRBJ1-2	.	few	CSARVEGYTF	TGCAGTGCTAGGGTTGAGGGCTACACCTTC
TRBV5-1	TRBJ1-1	.	.	CASSLDGRALSTEAFF	TGCGCCAGCAGCTTGGATGGGCGGGCCCTGAGTACTGAAGCTTTCTTT
TRBV7-3	TRBJ2-6	TRBD1	few	CASSFGDRASGANVLTF	TGTGCCAGCAGCTTTGGGGACAGGGCCTCTGGGGCCAACGTCCTGACTTTC
TRBV30	TRBJ2-7	.	once	CAWSVALVGNYEQYF	TGTGCCTGGAGTGTAGCGCTAGTCGGGAACTACGAGCAGTACTTC
TRBV19	TRBJ2-6	.	.	CASRGLSGANVLTF	TGTGCCAGTAGGGGCCTCTCTGGGGCCAACGTCCTGACTTTC
TRBV4-3	TRBJ1-2	TRBD1	.	CASSPGTAGPTYGYTF	TGCGCCAGCAGCCCCGGGACAGCCGGGCCCACCTATGGCTACACCTTC
TRBV5-4	TRBJ2-3	TRBD1	few	CASSPGTGVSDTQYF	TGTGCCAGCAGCCCCGGGACAGGTGTATCAGATACGCAGTATTTT
TRBV27	TRBJ2-5	TRBD2	few	CASRGFGSGQETQYF	TGTGCCAGCAGGGGGTTTGGTAGCGGGCAGGAGACCCAGTACTTC
TRBV18	TRBJ2-5	.	few	CASSVRTEETQYF	TGTGCCAGCTCAGTACGGACTGAAGAGACCCAGTACTTC
TRBV7-2	TRBJ2-1	TRBD2	.	CASSFLAGGNEQFF	TGTGCCAGCAGCTTCCTAGCGGGAGGGAATGAGCAGTTCTTC
TRBV5-4	TRBJ2-5	.	.	CASSYTRGGETQYF	TGTGCCAGCAGCTATACTAGGGGGGGGGAGACCCAGTACTTC
TRBV18	TRBJ2-1	.	few	CASSPPHLNEQFF	TGTGCCAGCTCACCCCCACATCTTAATGAGCAGTTCTTC
TRBV20-1	TRBJ2-7	.	.	CSALANEQYF	TGCAGTGCTTTAGCCAACGAGCAGTACTTC